This T cell receptor beta chain derives from a study of CD8+CD57+ T cells in acquired aplastic anemia. Study-wide points: Researchers reported that CD8+ Simpson's diversity was not significantly different in patients versus controls.

Germline V lookup: CDR1 LGHNA, CDR2 YNFKEQ. V was cut by 0 bases and J by 6 bases, with 11 bases left in between. The CDR3 is 15 residues long. This clonotype turned up a few times. The antigen is unknown. Only patients with CD8+CD57+ cell expansion on flow cytometry were chosen for sequencing. Each patient carried a diagnosis of severe acquired aplastic anemia. The blood sampling took place in patients who had so far received no therapy. Both TCR beta VDJ combination and CDR3 sequence profiling were carried out. Genomic DNA was the template for this profiling. TCRdb itself ran the reads through MiXCR, one entry per CDR3 protein. The profile covers around 500,000 distinct CDR3 sequences, with around 33% appearing a single time and roughly 0.8% taken by the ten largest.

The V gene is TRBV4-2, the J gene TRBJ1-4; D uncertain. Sequencing was carried out using sorted CD4+, CD8+, or CD8+CD57+ T cells (not recorded which) from PBMCs. This clonotype was obtained from a human donor with aplastic anemia. CDR3 in DNA: TGTGCCAGCAGCCAAGATGCGGGCGCGGATGAAAAACTGTTTTTT. This translates into CASSQDAGADEKLFF.